This T cell receptor beta chain was captured by sequencing in a study of beta chain features in type 1 diabetes. The overall study: Patients looked much like healthy donors when it came to age, gender and cell yields.

The sequenced template was cDNA made from the entire isolated RNA. Profiled with immunoSEQ multiplex PCR; TCRdb holds only in-frame clones, not every one. The sample has 200,000 to 250,000 clones, 27% seen once. Germline CDR1 SGHTA, CDR2 FQGNSA. CDR3 length: 13 residues. V was trimmed by 5 bases and J by 5 bases, leaving 10 bases between them. This clonotype originated in a man aged 25 to 40 in good health. The chain carries TRBV7-2 and TRBJ1-5, with D perhaps matching TRBD1 (5 bases). Input material: central memory CD4+ T cells from blood. Here the CDR3 reads CASSARGDQPQHF. Here the CDR3 DNA reads TGTGCCAGCAGCGCCCGGGGGGATCAGCCCCAGCATTTT.